A selection of T cell receptor beta chains follows, all from one sample in a study of T cell responses to AZD1222 COVID-19 vaccine. Profiling relied on immunoSEQ multiplex PCR, and the TCRdb table lists in-frame clones only, not all of them. Found here are about 140,000 clones, 90% to 95% of them singletons; the top ten hold about 3.7%. Sequencing was performed on peripheral blood, taken on day 0 of AZD1222 vaccination. The source of these receptors is an adult in good health. The CDR3 runs from the conserved cysteine through the conserved F or W. Each record gives: clone size, CDR3 length, V gene, D gene, J gene, CDR3 DNA, CDR3 protein. D genes are given only for firm matches. For some rows the clone size is stated as once, few or many, or as a class when expanded; others skip it.

>NA|14|TRBV9|NA|TRBJ2-1
TGTGCCAGCAGCGTTATTGCCCAAGGGAATGAGCAGTTCTTC
CASSVIAQGNEQFF
>NA|14|TRBV27|NA|TRBJ1-6
TGTGCCAGCAGTTCCGGCAGGGCTAATTCACCCCTCCACTTT
CASSSGRANSPLHF
>NA|16|TRBV7-8|NA|TRBJ2-2
TGTGCCAGCAGCCCGAGAGCCCGACAGGCCACCGGGGAGCTGTTTTTT
CASSPRARQATGELFF
>NA|15|TRBV28|NA|TRBJ1-6
TGTGCCAGCACCAAGGCGGGCTCCTATAATTCACCCCTCCACTTT
CASTKAGSYNSPLHF
>once|17|TRBV19|NA|TRBJ2-6
TGTGCCAGTAGTATCCCCGTGGCGTTCGGTGGGGCCAACGTCCTGACTTTC
CASSIPVAFGGANVLTF
>NA|16|TRBV4-1|TRBD1|TRBJ1-4
TGCGCCAGCAGCCAACGCCAGGGGGCGGAGGATGAAAAACTGTTTTTT
CASSQRQGAEDEKLFF
>NA|14|TRBV11-2|NA|TRBJ1-2
TGTGCCAGCAGCTTCTCTGACACATTCTATGGCTACACCTTC
CASSFSDTFYGYTF
>NA|11|TRBV11-2|NA|TRBJ2-1
TGTGCCAGCAGCTGGGGAAATGAGCAGTTCTTC
CASSWGNEQFF
>few|15|TRBV5-4|NA|TRBJ2-2
TGTGCCAGCAGTTCACAGGGTTATAACACCGGGGAGCTGTTTTTT
CASSSQGYNTGELFF
>NA|13|TRBV7-3|NA|TRBJ1-1
TGTGCCAGCAGCTTATGGGGGAACACTGAAGCTTTCTTT
CASSLWGNTEAFF
>NA|13|TRBV6-5|NA|TRBJ1-1
TGTGCCAGCGGAGGGGAGGGAAACACTGAAGCTTTCTTT
CASGGEGNTEAFF
>NA|16|TRBV14|NA|TRBJ2-3
TGTGCCAGCAGCCCTGCTTTTTGGCGGGCCACAGATACGCAGTATTTT
CASSPAFWRATDTQYF
>NA|13|TRBV12-3/TRBV12-4|NA|TRBJ1-1
TGTGCCAGCACCCTGGGGGTCGAGTATGAAGCTTTCTTT
CASTLGVEYEAFF
>NA|15|TRBV5-1|NA|TRBJ1-6
TGCGCCAGCAGCTTGGGGGGACTGTTTTTACCACCCCTCCACTTT
CASSLGGLFLPPLHF
>NA|13|TRBV19|TRBD2|TRBJ2-7
TGTGCCACCGCACCTAGCGGGAGCGACGAGCAGTACTTC
CATAPSGSDEQYF
>NA|11|TRBV3-1/TRBV3-2|NA|TRBJ2-2
TGTGCCAGCAGCCAACCCGGGGAGCTGTTTTTT
CASSQPGELFF
>NA|12|TRBV5-6|NA|TRBJ2-1
TGTGCCAGCAGCTCCACAAGGGATGAGCAGTTCTTC
CASSSTRDEQFF
>NA|12|TRBV12-3/TRBV12-4|TRBD2|TRBJ2-1
TGTGCCAGCAGTTCCTCGGGGGGGGAGCAGTTCTTC
CASSSSGGEQFF
>NA|17|TRBV5-1|TRBD1|TRBJ2-2
TGCGCCAGCAGTCTTACCGGGACAGGGAAGGCCTCCGGGGAGCTGTTTTTT
CASSLTGTGKASGELFF
>NA|14|TRBV27|NA|TRBJ1-6
TGTGCCAGCAGTCACCGGGTGGAGAATTCACCCCTCCACTTT
CASSHRVENSPLHF
>NA|15|TRBV18|TRBD2|TRBJ2-1
TGTGCCAGCTCACCCCCTAGCGGGAGTCTCAATGAGCAGTTCTTC
CASSPPSGSLNEQFF